Following are 30 T cell receptor beta chains from one sample sequenced in a study of cytomegalovirus exposure and HLA in healthy donors. A multiplex PCR was run with 60 Vbeta primers and 13 Jbeta primers. The protocol was immunoSEQ multiplex PCR, while the TCRdb copy is restricted to in-frame clones and leaves out a portion. Altogether approximately 100,000 clones are present, about three quarters being singletons, with the ten largest covering 13% to 15%. Sequenced input: PBMCs. The receptor set was obtained from a male donor in good health and CMV-seropositive.

The V and J genes are TRBV4-2 and TRBJ1-2, with 7 bases fitting TRBD1. The CDR3 runs to 14 residues. Germline trimming cut 9 bases from V and 1 base from J; bases unmatched to any gene: 8. Germline lookup yields CDR1 LGHNA and CDR2 YNFKEQ. CDR3 coding DNA: TGTGCCAGTGGAGGGGGCGAATATAACTATGGCTACACCTTC. It is translated as CASGGGEYNYGYTF.

This clone was detected only once. The genes are TRBV19 and TRBJ1-1, with 9 bases identical to TRBD1. V lost 2 bases, J lost 10 bases, and 8 bases stayed unmatched. The CDR3 is made up of 14 amino acids. Germline loops: CDR1 LNHDA, CDR2 SQIVND (reference sequence). The CDR3: CASSIPGQGWVAFF. The CDR3 bases are TGTGCCAGTAGTATACCGGGACAGGGTTGGGTAGCTTTCTTT.

In its sample, this clone was seen once. V and J are TRBV2 and TRBJ2-7, with D perhaps matching TRBD2 (6 bases). The CDR3 has 12 residues. The germline CDR1 and CDR2 sequences are SNHLY and FYNNEI. Trimming shortened V by 6 bases and J by 3 bases, and 9 bases separated the two germline ends. The CDR3 region is CASRVGGYEQYF. For the CDR3, the DNA is TGTGCCAGCAGAGTCGGGGGCTACGAGCAGTACTTC.

The chain couples TRBV29-1 to TRBJ1-1, with TRBD1 matching 9 bases. CDR1 and CDR2 (germline): SQVTM, ANQGSEA. Trimming took 7 bases from V and 5 from J; bases not matched to a gene: 8. This CDR3 has 13 amino acids. CDR3 in DNA: TGCAGCGCTAGGACAGGGGCTGCTACTGAAGCTTTCTTT. Residues: CSARTGAATEAFF.

A few counts support this clone. The CDR3 protein is CSVKKGAKAFF. The CDR3 bases are TGCAGCGTTAAGAAGGGGGCCAAAGCTTTCTTT. The chain carries TRBV29-1 and TRBJ1-1, with TRBD1 matching 7 bases. Germline V CDR1 and CDR2: SQVTM, ANQGSEA. The CDR3 covers 11 residues. Trimming removed 5 bases from V and 9 bases from J; junction bases left unmatched: 6.

V usage is TRBV10-2 and J usage is TRBJ2-5; 15 bases align to TRBD2. Germline CDR1 and CDR2: WSHSY and SAAADI. This CDR3 has 17 residues. V shed 6 bases and J 2 bases; nucleotides not matched to a gene: 7. The CDR3 protein is CASSPGTSGGSQETQYF. DNA of the CDR3: TGCGCCAGCAGCCCGGGGACTAGCGGGGGGTCGCAAGAGACCCAGTACTTC.

In its sample, this clone was seen a few times. The V gene is TRBV4-1, the J gene TRBJ2-4; D is undetermined. The germline V gene has CDR1 MGHRA and CDR2 YSYEKL. V shed 1 base and J shed 1 base, with 5 bases lying between them. The CDR3 consists of 14 residues. The CDR3 sequence is CASSQGVAKNIQYF. The CDR3 coding sequence is TGCGCCAGCAGCCAAGGAGTCGCCAAAAACATTCAGTACTTC.

This clone occurred a few times. This chain joins TRBV28 and TRBJ1-2, with TRBD1 matching over 11 bases. The CDR3 has 15 amino acids. With V trimmed by 6 bases and J by 5 bases, 8 bases remained unmatched. From germline, CDR1 is MDHEN and CDR2 SYDVKM. DNA for the CDR3: TGTGCCAGCAGACCGGACAGGGGGCGGTCATATGGCTACACCTTC. This sequence encodes CASRPDRGRSYGYTF.

The chain is built from TRBV4-3 and TRBJ2-7, with 10 bases identical to TRBD1. The germline CDR1 and CDR2 sequences are LGHNA and YSLEER. V was pared by 0 bases and J by 7 bases, with 12 bases of the junction left unmatched. The CDR3 has 17 residues. This CDR3 reads CASSQDLGTGERGEQYF. The CDR3 DNA reads as TGCGCCAGCAGCCAAGATCTGGGGACAGGGGAAAGGGGGGAGCAGTACTTC.

The V gene is TRBV5-1, the J gene TRBJ2-1; 8 positions agree with TRBD1. CDR1 SGHRS and CDR2 YFSETQ come from the germline V gene. V lost 3 bases to trimming and J lost 7 bases; unmatched junction nucleotides: 9. The CDR3 contains 15 residues. In DNA form, the CDR3 reads TGCGCCAGCAGCTCTGGACAGGGATCGAGGAATGAGCAGTTCTTC. It codes for CASSSGQGSRNEQFF.

The V call is TRBV30, the J call TRBJ2-5; the D gene is possibly TRBD1 (6 bases). The better agreement between TRBJ2-7 and the DNA end casts doubt on the J call. The CDR3 totals 11 residues. Germline V gene sequence: CDR1 GTSNPN, CDR2 SVGIG (reference sequence). The CDR3 DNA follows: TGTGCCTGGAAACAGGGTTACGAGCAGTACTTC. Its protein product is CAWKQGYEQYF.

The chain is built from TRBV7-8 and TRBJ2-1; TRBD2 aligns across 12 bases. Germline-derived CDR1 and CDR2 are SGHVS and FQNEAQ. Trimming took 4 bases from V and 9 from J; bases not matched to a gene: 13. The CDR3 contains 17 residues. CDR3 protein: CASSSPLASGGEVEQFF. Written as DNA, the CDR3 is TGTGCCAGCAGCTCCCCCCTGGCTAGCGGGGGGGAAGTTGAGCAGTTCTTC.

This clone has just one count. The chain is built from TRBV7-2 and TRBJ2-7, with a tentative D call TRBD1 (6 bases). Trimming left V 0 bases short and J 5 bases short, with 11 bases between. This CDR3 is built from 14 residues. CDR1 SGHTA and CDR2 FQGNSA come from the germline V gene. This chain's CDR3 is CASSLAGAQNEQYF. The CDR3 bases are TGTGCCAGCAGCTTAGCGGGGGCTCAGAACGAGCAGTACTTC.

The sample holds one count of this clone. V usage is TRBV4-1 and J usage is TRBJ1-6; TRBD1 matches 9 bases. The CDR3 loop spans 19 amino acids. Germline V lookup: CDR1 MGHRA, CDR2 YSYEKL. V dropped 0 bases and J dropped 0; count of bases not matched to a gene: 6. The CDR3 reads CASSQEGTGIRSYNSPLHF. CDR3 DNA sequence: TGCGCCAGCAGCCAAGAGGGGACAGGGATTCGCTCCTATAATTCACCCCTCCACTTT.

The chain recombines TRBV2 with TRBJ1-1; D perhaps matches TRBD1 (5 bases). The CDR3 spans 13 residues. Trimming pared 3 bases from V and 7 bases from J, leaving 12 bases between. Germline-derived CDR1 and CDR2 are SNHLY and FYNNEI. CDR3 nucleotides: TGTGCCAGCAGTGATCGGGGGAACGATGAAGCTTTCTTT. Protein: CASSDRGNDEAFF.

V and J are TRBV18 and TRBJ2-7, with 7 bases aligning to TRBD1. The CDR3 is made up of 14 amino acids. V shed 3 bases and J 8 bases; nucleotides not matched to a gene: 10. Germline CDR1 reads KGHSH; CDR2 reads LQKENI. CDR3 in amino acids: CASSPPLDRAKQYF. In DNA form, the CDR3 reads TGTGCCAGCTCACCCCCACTTGACAGGGCGAAGCAGTACTTC.

This clone appeared a few times. The chain employs TRBV4-3 and TRBJ2-7; tentative D call: TRBD2 (5 bases). The CDR3 is 14 residues long. Germline CDR1 is LGHNA and CDR2 is YSLEER. Trimming removed 0 bases from V and 6 bases from J, with 12 bases in between. The CDR3 DNA reads as TGCGCCAGCAGCCAAGATCGGGGTGGTGGCGAGCAGTACTTC. The encoded protein is CASSQDRGGGEQYF.

This chain connects TRBV18 to TRBJ2-2; D uncertain. V lost 3 bases, J lost 5 bases, and 10 bases lay in between. CDR1 KGHSH and CDR2 LQKENI come from the germline V gene. The CDR3 has 14 residues. CDR3 loop: CASSPTSRTGELFF. The CDR3 DNA is TGTGCCAGCTCACCCACTTCCCGAACCGGGGAGCTGTTTTTT.

The chain combines TRBV4-2 with TRBJ2-1; 9 nucleotides match TRBD2. CDR3 length: 17 amino acids. Germline CDR1 LGHNA, CDR2 YNFKEQ. J lost 7 bases, V lost 3 bases, and 13 bases had no gene match. The CDR3: CASSQTLRAGGWNEQFF. The CDR3, as DNA: TGTGCCAGCAGCCAGACCCTCCGGGCGGGGGGGTGGAATGAGCAGTTCTTC.

The V gene is TRBV4-2, the J gene TRBJ2-2; 9 nucleotides agree with TRBD2. In germline, CDR1 is LGHNA, CDR2 YNFKEQ. The CDR3 spans 17 residues. The V and J ends lost 0 bases and 6 bases, in that order; junction bases with no gene match: 8. The CDR3 nucleotides are TGTGCCAGCAGCCAAGACGCAGGCGGGGGGGCCGCCGGGGAGCTGTTTTTT. As protein: CASSQDAGGGAAGELFF.

The chain has TRBV2 and TRBJ2-2; TRBD2 might be the D (5 bases). V gave up 6 bases and J gave up 6 bases, with 11 bases separating them. This CDR3 contains 13 residues. The V gene's germline CDR1 is SNHLY and CDR2 FYNNEI. Here the CDR3 DNA reads TGTGCCAGCAGGCGCGAGGAGGCCGGGGAGCTGTTTTTT. Amino acids: CASRREEAGELFF.

The chain employs TRBV7-8 and TRBJ1-4, with 8 bases aligning to TRBD1. Per the germline V gene, CDR1 is SGHVS and CDR2 is FQNEAQ. Unmatched junction bases numbered 4, after V lost 5 bases and J lost 5 bases. This CDR3 has 14 amino acids. The CDR3 sequence is CASSLGQDNEKLFF. As DNA, the CDR3 is TGTGCCAGCAGCCTGGGACAGGACAATGAAAAACTGTTTTTT.

The chain carries TRBV30 and TRBJ1-2; D possibly corresponds to TRBD1 (5 bases). Germline V CDR1 and CDR2: GTSNPN, SVGIG (reference sequence). Deletions cut 0 bases from V and 9 bases from J, with 14 bases between. This CDR3 region has 13 residues. In DNA form, the CDR3 reads TGTGCCTGGAGTGTCTCGGACGCGGGACGCTACACCTTC. Encoded protein: CAWSVSDAGRYTF.

The chain joins TRBV10-3 to TRBJ2-7, with D hard to call. The ends were cut back, 3 bases at V and 0 bases at J, with 3 bases in the middle. CDR1 is ENHRY, CDR2 SYGVKD, per germline. The CDR3 has 12 residues. The CDR3 coding sequence is TGTGCCATCAGTGACAGCTCCTACGAGCAGTACTTC. Its translation: CAISDSSYEQYF.

This chain links TRBV7-2 with TRBJ1-1, with unresolved D. The CDR3 consists of 15 residues. From germline, CDR1 is SGHTA and CDR2 FQGNSA. Trimming left V 1 base short and J 5 bases short, with 14 bases between. The CDR3 DNA sequence: TGTGCCAGCAGCTTAGGTGGTGGGCCCCGAACTGAAGCTTTCTTT. It translates to CASSLGGGPRTEAFF.

The J gene is TRBJ1-3, the V gene TRBV15; no reliable D call. The CDR3 covers 17 residues. V was cut by 0 bases and J by 0 bases, with 12 bases left in between. The V gene's germline CDR1 is LNHNV and CDR2 YYDKDF (reference sequence). The DNA of the CDR3 is TGTGCCACCAGCAGAGAGCTGGACGCGGGCTCTGGAAACACCATATATTTT. This encodes CATSRELDAGSGNTIYF.

The chain joins TRBV6-5 to TRBJ1-3, with 9 bases aligning to TRBD1. Losses at the gene ends were 2 bases for V and 4 bases for J; bases not matched to a gene: 6. The CDR3 covers 16 residues. CDR1 and CDR2 from the germline V gene are MNHEY and SVGAGI. Here the CDR3 reads CASSYPRTGVGNTIYF. The CDR3 DNA sequence: TGTGCCAGCAGTTACCCCAGGACAGGGGTCGGAAACACCATATATTTT.

This chain links TRBV7-2 with TRBJ1-1; 12 bases are shared with TRBD1. Trimming removed 5 bases from V and 0 bases from J; junction bases left unmatched: 7. CDR3 length: 17 residues. Germline loops: CDR1 SGHTA, CDR2 FQGNSA. In DNA form, the CDR3 reads TGTGCCAGCAGCAAGGGACAGGGGGCTAGTGTGAACACTGAAGCTTTCTTT. It translates to CASSKGQGASVNTEAFF.

The count of this clone is one. The chain combines TRBV4-2 with TRBJ2-1; 8 bases match TRBD2. V trimming: 6 bases; J trimming: 7 bases; junction bases outside the gene matches: 14. CDR3 length equals 16 residues. CDR1 LGHNA and CDR2 YNFKEQ come from the germline V gene. CDR3 loop: CASRIATSGGNNEQFF. In nucleotides, the CDR3 is TGTGCCAGCAGGATCGCGACGTCGGGGGGGAATAATGAGCAGTTCTTC.

This chain links TRBV30 with TRBJ1-6, with TRBD1 as a possible D gene (5 bases). There are 16 residues in the CDR3. Germline-derived CDR1 and CDR2 are GTSNPN and SVGIG (reference sequence). V was trimmed by 3 bases and J by 8 bases, leaving 20 bases between them. CDR3 nucleotides: TGTGCCTGGAGGGCCCGACGGGGGAATGGATATTCACCCCTCCACTTT. It codes for CAWRARRGNGYSPLHF.